What follows is one T cell receptor beta chain and its context. Each participant gave 8 to 10 milliliters of peripheral blood. V dropped 2 bases and J dropped 10; count of bases not matched to a gene: 5. The germline CDR1 and CDR2 sequences are GTSNPN and SVGIG (reference sequence). This CDR3 is built from 12 residues. This sample is part of a study of type 1 and type 2 diabetes patients. Study summary: Participants included type 1 and type 2 diabetes patients plus nondiabetic controls.

PCR was run on genomic DNA. The TCR beta CDR3 region was amplified using 30 forward and 13 reverse primers. MiXCR was run by TCRdb on the multiplex PCR reads, yielding one entry per CDR3 protein. The sample yields under 300,000 distinct CDR3 sequences, more than 45% seen once. Sequenced: peripheral blood mononuclear cells (PBMCs). This chain joins TRBV30 and TRBJ2-1, with TRBD1 matching over 7 bases. This TCR was sampled from a young man with type 2 diabetes. CDR3 in amino acids: CAWSTQGWEQFF. CDR3 nucleotides: TGTGCCTGGAGTACACAGGGGTGGGAGCAGTTCTTC.